These 3 T cell receptor beta chains share one sample of origin, sequenced in a study of shared clonotypes between healthy human individuals. The repertoire was sequenced with immunoSEQ multiplex PCR; TCRdb's copy has only in-frame clones and lacks some. Here the sample spans approximately 2,000,000 clones, around 92% being singletons. The specimen sequenced was naive CD4+ T cells from PBMCs. The subset was: CD45RA+ positively selected. Receptor source: a man aged 18 to 35 in good health. Some clones in this sample may be carry-over from other donors' samples.

The rearrangement links TRBV11-2 to TRBJ2-1; 10 bases agree with TRBD2. The V gene end was trimmed by 0 bases and the J gene end by 8 bases; junction bases not matched to a gene: 19. The CDR3 totals 20 residues. CDR1 and CDR2 (germline): SGHAT, FQNNGV. The DNA of the CDR3 is TGTGCCAGCAGCTTAGAAGCCCTTAGAGGTAGCGGGGGGAGGTATCATGAGCAGTTCTTC. Protein product: CASSLEALRGSGGRYHEQFF. The full variable domain, its missing parts supplied by reference TRBV11-2 and TRBJ2-1, is EAGVAQSPRYKIIEKRQSVAFWCNPISGHATLYWYQQILGQGPKLLIQFQNNGVVDDSQLPKDRFSAERLKGVDSTLKIQPAKLEDSAVYLCASSLEALRGSGGRYHEQFFGPGTRLTVL.

This clone was counted a single time. This chain connects TRBV28 to TRBJ1-5; no firm D call. Per germline, CDR1 MDHEN and CDR2 SYDVKM. This CDR3 spans 12 amino acids. Between the trimmed V and J ends, which lost 7 bases and 7 bases, there was a span of 11 bases. CDR3 DNA: TGTGCCAGCATATCTTTTGGCCAGCCCCAGCATTTT. Its translation is CASISFGQPQHF.

This chain connects TRBV27 to TRBJ2-7; D may be TRBD2 (6 bases). V lost 4 bases and J 2 bases, leaving 24 bases between the germline ends. Germline assignment: CDR1 MNHEY and CDR2 SMNVEV (reference sequence). The CDR3 length is 18 residues. The CDR3 coding sequence is TGTGCCAGCAGTTCCCCGGGAGCGTTGGGTGGCAAGCCCTACGAGCAGTACTTC. This encodes CASSSPGALGGKPYEQYF.